These T cell receptor beta chains were read from a single sample in a study of neoadjuvant anti-PD-1 for oral cavity cancer. TCRdb keeps only in-frame clones here, not all; method: immunoSEQ multiplex PCR. The top ten hold roughly 29% of the sample, which has some 11,000 clones, approximately 52% seen once. This specimen consisted of tumor tissue, obtained before nivolumab (anti-PD-1) treatment. The receptors here all came from a person aged 40 to 85 with oral cavity squamous cell carcinoma. The CDR3 runs from the conserved cysteine through the conserved F or W. The D gene is left open where the match is weak. Clone sizes are given selectively: once, few, many, or a class where the clone is expanded.

TRBJ1-6,TRBV6-1,NA,NA,CASRRGNDSPLHF,TGTGCCAGCAGACGGGGGAATGATTCACCCCTCCACTTT
TRBJ1-1,TRBV19,TRBD1,few,CASSLTGEGTEAFF,TGTGCCAGTAGTTTGACAGGGGAGGGCACTGAAGCTTTCTTT
TRBJ1-5,TRBV6-1,NA,medium-sized,CASSEILFGNQPQHF,TGTGCCAGCAGTGAGATCCTTTTTGGGAATCAGCCCCAGCATTTT
TRBJ2-1,TRBV5-4,NA,medium-sized,CASSSQQAYNEQFF,TGTGCCAGCAGCTCACAACAGGCTTACAATGAGCAGTTCTTC
TRBJ2-3,TRBV28,TRBD2,few,CASSVAGRRDTQYF,TGTGCCAGCAGTGTAGCGGGGCGAAGGGATACGCAGTATTTT
TRBJ1-1,TRBV5-1,TRBD1,few,CASSSWEGQPNTEAFF,TGCGCCAGCAGCTCGTGGGAGGGACAGCCGAACACTGAAGCTTTCTTT
TRBJ2-1,TRBV6-5,NA,NA,CASSYSRGSSYNEQFF,TGTGCCAGCAGTTACTCGAGAGGGAGCTCCTACAATGAGCAGTTCTTC
TRBJ1-2,TRBV19,TRBD1,NA,CASSPRGHLNYGYTF,TGTGCCAGTAGCCCCAGGGGGCACCTTAACTATGGCTACACCTTC
TRBJ1-2,TRBV5-6,TRBD1,NA,CASSLGTGIAGYTF,TGTGCCAGCAGCCTCGGGACAGGGATTGCTGGCTACACCTTC
TRBJ1-4,TRBV2,TRBD1,NA,CASRGTGGLIEKLFF,TGTGCCAGCAGAGGAACAGGGGGGTTGATTGAAAAACTGTTTTTT
TRBJ2-2,TRBV4-3,NA,NA,CASSQGTDQTGELFF,TGCGCCAGCAGCCAAGGGACAGACCAAACCGGGGAGCTGTTTTTT
TRBJ2-7,TRBV7-9,TRBD2,few,CASSSHGSAGGLYEQYF,TGTGCCAGCAGCTCCCATGGCTCGGCGGGGGGGCTCTACGAGCAGTACTTC
TRBJ2-6,TRBV15,NA,few,CATSRATGGAGANVLTF,TGTGCCACCAGCAGAGCTACAGGGGGGGCTGGGGCCAACGTCCTGACTTTC
TRBJ2-5,TRBV7-3,NA,NA,CASSPSGGYEGETQYF,TGTGCCAGCAGCCCCAGCGGAGGGTACGAAGGAGAGACCCAGTACTTC
TRBJ2-2,TRBV30,NA,few,CAWSVGSELFF,TGTGCCTGGAGTGTTGGCTCGGAGCTGTTTTTT
TRBJ2-5,TRBV4-1,TRBD1,NA,CASSQTDRVQETQYF,TGCGCCAGCAGCCAGACCGACAGGGTCCAAGAGACCCAGTACTTC
TRBJ1-4,TRBV2,NA,NA,CASSPGRTNEKLFF,TGTGCCAGCAGTCCCGGGAGAACTAATGAAAAACTGTTTTTT
TRBJ1-4,TRBV5-6,NA,NA,CASSLGTGLSDEKLFF,TGTGCCAGCAGCTTGGGTACAGGGCTATCGGATGAAAAACTGTTTTTT
TRBJ1-5,TRBV29-1,NA,NA,CSVAPGRNQPQHF,TGCAGCGTTGCCCCAGGGAGGAATCAGCCCCAGCATTTT
TRBJ2-7,TRBV10-3,NA,medium-sized,CAISESGPQYF,TGTGCCATCAGTGAGTCGGGGCCGCAGTACTTC
TRBJ2-4,TRBV10-2,NA,NA,CASSESDVAKNIQYF,TGCGCCAGCAGTGAGTCGGATGTAGCCAAAAACATTCAGTACTTC
TRBJ1-3,TRBV7-2,NA,NA,CASSLKPGSGNTIYF,TGTGCCAGCAGCTTAAAGCCGGGCTCTGGAAACACCATATATTTT
TRBJ1-4,TRBV4-3,TRBD1,medium-sized,CASSPHGAGGASNEKLFF,TGCGCCAGCAGCCCCCACGGCGCAGGGGGCGCATCTAATGAAAAACTGTTTTTT
TRBJ1-4,TRBV25-1,NA,NA,CASCSRDCNEKLFF,TGTGCCAGCTGTTCCCGGGACTGTAATGAAAAACTGTTTTTT
TRBJ1-2,TRBV14,NA,few,CASSRMKGTIGRGYTF,TGTGCCAGCAGCCGTATGAAGGGGACAATAGGGAGGGGCTACACCTTC
TRBJ2-7,TRBV2,NA,NA,CASCRMGRDEQYF,TGTGCCAGCTGTAGGATGGGCCGAGACGAGCAGTACTTC
TRBJ1-5,TRBV29-1,NA,few,CSAADSNSNQPQHF,TGCAGCGCCGCGGACAGTAATAGCAATCAGCCCCAGCATTTT
TRBJ2-5,TRBV5-4,NA,NA,CARSLARLWTQYF,TGTGCCAGAAGCTTGGCTCGGTTGTGGACCCAGTACTTC
TRBJ2-7,TRBV28,NA,NA,CASRLAGSSYEQYF,TGTGCCAGCAGACTAGCTGGAAGCTCCTACGAGCAGTACTTC
TRBJ1-1,TRBV30,NA,few,CAWKRAGTEAFF,TGTGCCTGGAAGAGGGCGGGCACTGAAGCTTTCTTT
TRBJ1-1,TRBV7-9,NA,NA,CASSLEGRGEAFF,TGTGCCAGCAGCTTAGAGGGGCGGGGTGAAGCTTTCTTT
TRBJ2-5,TRBV2,TRBD1,NA,CASRTQGAQGTQYF,TGTGCCAGCAGAACACAGGGGGCGCAAGGGACCCAGTACTTC
TRBJ2-2,TRBV7-9,TRBD1,few,CASSRGTVVTGELFF,TGTGCCAGCAGCCGAGGGACAGTCGTCACCGGGGAGCTGTTTTTT
TRBJ1-2,TRBV4-2,TRBD1,medium-sized,CASTPRGPGTGEYYGYTF,TGTGCCAGCACCCCAAGGGGCCCTGGGACAGGGGAGTACTATGGCTACACCTTC
TRBJ1-1,TRBV5-6,TRBD1,NA,CASSFTTGQLNTEAFF,TGTGCCAGCAGCTTTACGACGGGACAGCTGAACACTGAAGCTTTCTTT
TRBJ1-5,TRBV7-9,NA,few,CASSPRGGPQHF,TGTGCCAGCAGCCCGAGAGGGGGTCCCCAGCATTTT
TRBJ2-1,TRBV19,TRBD1,NA,CASSLGTASNEQFF,TGTGCCAGTAGCCTCGGGACAGCCTCCAATGAGCAGTTCTTC
TRBJ2-3,TRBV10-2,TRBD1,NA,CASWDRGSTDTQYF,TGCGCCAGCTGGGACAGGGGAAGCACAGATACGCAGTATTTT
TRBJ2-7,TRBV5-1,NA,NA,CASSLRYGSYEQYF,TGCGCCAGCAGCTTGAGGTACGGTTCCTACGAGCAGTACTTC
TRBJ1-6,TRBV19,TRBD1,NA,CASSPLTDRDSPLHF,TGTGCCAGTAGCCCCCTCACGGACAGGGATTCACCCCTCCACTTT
TRBJ1-2,TRBV7-2,NA,NA,CASSLGTTMSYGYTF,TGTGCCAGCAGCCTCGGTACCACGATGTCCTATGGCTACACCTTC
TRBJ2-2,TRBV7-2,NA,NA,CASSLRMLVPGELFF,TGTGCCAGCAGCTTACGGATGCTCGTCCCCGGGGAGCTGTTTTTT
TRBJ2-7,TRBV6-1,NA,NA,CASSEPFTGHLNYEQYF,TGTGCCAGCAGTGAACCCTTCACGGGCCATTTAAACTACGAGCAGTACTTC
TRBJ2-7,TRBV6-6,NA,once,CASSPRGESSYEQYF,TGTGCCAGCAGTCCTAGGGGGGAGAGCTCCTACGAGCAGTACTTC
TRBJ2-5,TRBV19,TRBD2,NA,CASSPLLAGVPQGETQYF,TGTGCCAGTTCCCCTCTACTAGCGGGGGTTCCTCAAGGAGAGACCCAGTACTTC
TRBJ1-1,TRBV4-2,NA,NA,CASSQIGRGPYTEAFF,TGTGCCAGCAGCCAAATCGGGAGGGGTCCCTACACTGAAGCTTTCTTT
TRBJ1-4,TRBV28,NA,NA,CASSSPGGSNEKLFF,TGTGCCAGCAGTTCCCCTGGGGGATCTAATGAAAAACTGTTTTTT
TRBJ2-5,TRBV6-1,NA,few,CASQTGVWQETQYF,TGTGCCAGCCAGACAGGAGTTTGGCAAGAGACCCAGTACTTC
TRBJ2-1,TRBV7-2,NA,once,CASMTQRRGRSEQFF,TGTGCCAGCATGACCCAGCGAAGGGGGAGGAGTGAGCAGTTCTTC
TRBJ2-7,TRBV27,TRBD2,few,CASSRTSVYEQYF,TGTGCCAGCAGCCGGACTAGCGTGTACGAGCAGTACTTC
TRBJ1-1,TRBV14,NA,few,CASSQDIGDTEAFF,TGTGCCAGCAGCCAAGATATAGGTGACACTGAAGCTTTCTTT
TRBJ2-5,TRBV14,TRBD2,NA,CASSLGGAGETQYF,TGTGCCAGCAGCCTCGGGGGGGCCGGGGAGACCCAGTACTTC
TRBJ1-5,TRBV6-1,TRBD1,NA,CASSEATGGVGQPQHF,TGTGCCAGCAGTGAAGCGACAGGGGGCGTCGGTCAGCCCCAGCATTTT
TRBJ2-3,TRBV28,TRBD2,NA,CASTAGENPTTDTQYF,TGTGCCAGCACGGCGGGGGAGAATCCCACTACTGATACGCAGTATTTT